This TCR beta chain is drawn from a study of blood T cell repertoires in COVID-19. Study-wide background: Sites in the United States, Italy and Spain provided acute and convalescent COVID-19 samples. PBMCs, B-cell-depleted T cells, or T cells provided the cDNA or gDNA that made up the material.

The data were produced by immunoSEQ multiplex PCR, yet TCRdb's version contains in-frame clones alone and is incomplete. The sample has 250,000 to 350,000 clones; approximately 86% are singletons. The CDR3 length is 14 residues. Source material: peripheral blood. The rearrangement links TRBV21-1 to TRBJ2-7; the D call in the table, TRBD1, was not verified against the DNA. TRBV21-1 is classified as a pseudogene. The TCR sequence derives from a man aged 18-30 years with active or convalescent COVID-19. CDR3 sequence reads: CASQFRDKSYEQYF. CDR3 DNA: TGTGCCAGTCAATTCCGGGACAAGAGCTACGAGCAGTACTTC.